The 8 T cell receptor beta chains reported below all come from one sample, sequenced in a study of T cell responses to AZD1222 COVID-19 vaccine. Measured with immunoSEQ multiplex PCR; TCRdb has only the in-frame clones, and not every one. In the table there are 100,000 to 150,000 clones, approximately 85% of which are singletons. The input for sequencing was peripheral blood, taken on day 0 of AZD1222 vaccination. The receptors here all came from an adult in good health.

The chain recombines TRBV19 with TRBJ1-4; D uncertain. CDR1 is LNHDA and CDR2 is SQIVND in the germline V gene (reference sequence). This CDR3 has 11 amino acids. V shed 4 bases and J shed 6 bases, with 3 bases lying between them. DNA for the CDR3: TGTGCCAGTAGTAGTGATGAAAAACTGTTTTTT. It specifies CASSSDEKLFF.

This clone is a singleton in its sample. The V call is TRBV28, the J call TRBJ2-7, with TRBD2 as a possible D gene (5 bases). The CDR3 is 15 residues long. V shed 4 bases and J shed 5 bases, with 18 bases lying between them. Per germline, CDR1 MDHEN and CDR2 SYDVKM. The CDR3 coding sequence is TGTGCCAGCAGTTCCATGGCGCTCGAGGGCGACGAGCAGTACTTC. Amino acid sequence: CASSSMALEGDEQYF.

The rearrangement uses TRBV5-1 and TRBJ2-2; D is possibly TRBD1 (6 bases). This CDR3 comprises 14 residues. The germline gives CDR1 SGHRS, CDR2 YFSETQ. Trimming removed 3 bases at V and 1 base at J, with 7 bases between. The CDR3: CASSSQGNTGELFF. The CDR3 DNA reads as TGCGCCAGCAGCTCACAGGGGAACACCGGGGAGCTGTTTTTT.

The rearrangement links TRBV19 to TRBJ2-7; a weak D match, TRBD1 (5 bases). From germline, CDR1 is LNHDA and CDR2 SQIVND (reference sequence). CDR3 length: 16 amino acids. The V end was cut by 5 bases, the J end by 7 bases, with 24 bases between. The CDR3 bases are TGTGCCAGTAGTTCCCAGACAGCGCAGTCCTTCGGGGAGCAGTACTTC. Its translation is CASSSQTAQSFGEQYF.

The genes are TRBV7-2 and TRBJ1-6; D remains ambiguous. CDR1 and CDR2 from the germline V gene are SGHTA and FQGNSA. The CDR3 contains 16 residues. Trimming took off 4 bases at V and 0 bases at J, with 10 bases between the two ends. The CDR3, as DNA: TGTGCCAGCAGCTCAGCGACGAGCTCCTATAATTCACCCCTCCACTTT. The encoded protein is CASSSATSSYNSPLHF. Based on the CDR3 plus reference TRBV7-2 and TRBJ1-6, the full variable domain is GAGVSQSPSNKVTEKGKDVELRCDPISGHTALYWYRQSLGQGLEFLIYFQGNSAPDKSGLPSDRFSAERTGGSVSTLTIQRTQQEDSAVYLCASSSATSSYNSPLHFGNGTRLTVT.

The gene calls are TRBV6-5 and TRBJ1-5; 8 bases are a match to TRBD1. CDR1 MNHEY and CDR2 SVGAGI come from the germline V gene. Losses at the gene ends were 6 bases for V and 1 base for J; bases not matched to a gene: 5. This CDR3 spans 15 amino acids. For the CDR3, the DNA is TGTGCCAGCAGAGTCGGACAGGGCAGCAATCAGCCCCAGCATTTT. Protein product: CASRVGQGSNQPQHF.

The J gene is TRBJ1-1, the V gene TRBV29-1; D remains ambiguous. Per the germline V gene, CDR1 is SQVTM and CDR2 is ANQGSEA. V was clipped by 8 bases and J by 0 bases, with 13 bases between them. CDR3 size: 13 residues. CDR3 amino acids: CSFRPTLNTEAFF. CDR3 in DNA: TGCAGCTTCCGACCTACCCTGAACACTGAAGCTTTCTTT.

The gene calls are TRBV7-2 and TRBJ2-3, with 12 bases fitting TRBD2. J gave up 6 bases and V 5 bases, and 18 bases lay outside the gene matches. Looked up from germline, CDR1 is SGHTA and CDR2 is FQGNSA. The CDR3 runs to 19 residues. The CDR3 sequence is CASSPGPSGRGESKDTQYF. The DNA of the CDR3 is TGTGCCAGCAGCCCGGGCCCTAGCGGGAGGGGCGAAAGTAAGGATACGCAGTATTTT.